Presented here are 25 T cell receptor beta chains from one specimen sequenced in a study of blood T cell repertoires in COVID-19. Profiled with immunoSEQ multiplex PCR; TCRdb holds only in-frame clones, not every one. The data contain fewer than 150,000 clones, about 90% of them singletons. The sequencing sample was made of peripheral blood. These receptor sequences come from a woman at least 80 years old with acute or convalescent COVID-19.

The gene calls are TRBV5-1 and TRBJ1-5, with D maybe TRBD1 (6 bases). CDR1 is SGHRS and CDR2 is YFSETQ in the germline V gene. Trimming removed 1 base from V and 9 bases from J, with 14 bases in between. CDR3 length equals 14 residues. CDR3 protein: CASSLYGGGRPQHF. CDR3 nucleotide sequence: TGCGCCAGCAGCTTGTATGGGGGCGGACGGCCCCAGCATTTT.

The V call is TRBV9, the J call TRBJ2-3; D may be TRBD1 (6 bases). The CDR3 totals 15 residues. Germline V gives CDR1 SGDLS, CDR2 YYNGEE. V was trimmed by 0 bases and J by 4 bases, leaving 12 bases between them. The CDR3 nucleotides are TGTGCCAGCAGCGTAGGGGGCAGGGGCGCAGATACGCAGTATTTT. Its protein product is CASSVGGRGADTQYF.

The chain has TRBV11-3 and TRBJ2-2; a possible D gene is TRBD1 (6 bases). Trimming left V 5 bases short and J 3 bases short, with 10 bases between. Per germline, CDR1 SGHNT and CDR2 YENEEA. The CDR3 spans 14 residues. The CDR3 region is CASSRQAYTGELFF. As DNA, the CDR3 is TGTGCCAGCAGCAGACAGGCCTACACCGGGGAGCTGTTTTTT.

This chain links TRBV3-1 (or the pseudogene TRBV3-2) with TRBJ2-1, with 9 bases that match TRBD2. The V gene's germline CDR1 is LGHDT and CDR2 YNNKEL (reference sequence). The CDR3 totals 16 residues. V lost 5 bases, J lost 0 bases, and 5 bases stayed unmatched. Here the CDR3 DNA reads TGTGCCAGCAGCAGGACTAGCGCGAGCTCCTACAATGAGCAGTTCTTC. Residues: CASSRTSASSYNEQFF.

The chain uses TRBV5-1 and TRBJ2-6; D is ambiguous. CDR3 size: 15 residues. V lost 4 bases, J lost 2 bases, and 10 bases lay in between. The germline V gene encodes CDR1 SGHRS and CDR2 YFSETQ. The CDR3 sequence is CASSGDQAGANVLTF. CDR3 DNA: TGCGCCAGCAGCGGCGACCAGGCTGGGGCCAACGTCCTGACTTTC. The entire variable domain, with the rest obtained from reference TRBV5-1 and TRBJ2-6, is as follows: KAGVTQTPRYLIKTRGQQVTLSCSPISGHRSVSWYQQTPGQGLQFLFEYFSETQRNKGNFPGRFSGRQFSNSRSEMNVSTLELGDSALYLCASSGDQAGANVLTFGAGSRLTVL.

V usage is TRBV9 and J usage is TRBJ2-2; possibly TRBD1 for D (5 bases). Germline CDR1 is SGDLS and CDR2 is YYNGEE. The V and J ends lost 3 bases and 4 bases respectively, with 10 bases between them. This CDR3 is 14 amino acids long. The CDR3 here is CASSASRATGELFF. The CDR3 DNA reads TGTGCCAGCAGCGCCTCCAGGGCCACCGGGGAGCTGTTTTTT.

This chain links TRBV7-9 with TRBJ1-6; D is unclear. V dropped 1 base and J dropped 6 bases, with 16 bases sitting between them. Germline V gene data show CDR1 as SEHNR and CDR2 as FQNEAQ (reference sequence). The length of the CDR3 is 17 residues. In DNA form, the CDR3 reads TGTGCCAGCAGCTTAGTCGCAGGTATCGATGGTAATTCACCCCTCCACTTT. Translating gives CASSLVAGIDGNSPLHF.

This clone appeared a single time. The rearrangement links TRBV15 to TRBJ2-7, with 8 bases fitting TRBD2. The V and J ends lost 1 base and 5 bases, in that order; junction bases with no gene match: 10. In germline, CDR1 is LNHNV, CDR2 YYDKDF (reference sequence). This CDR3 has 16 residues. Here the CDR3 DNA reads TGTGCCACCAGCAGAGTCGGGCGGGGGGCCTCAAACGAGCAGTACTTC. Amino acid sequence: CATSRVGRGASNEQYF.

CDR3 in amino acids: CASSYSGGWAFF. Written as DNA, the CDR3 is TGTGCCAGCAGTTACTCGGGAGGTTGGGCTTTCTTT. This chain uses TRBV6-2 or TRBV6-3 with TRBJ1-1; D not resolved. V lost 0 bases to trimming and J lost 11 bases, with 10 bases between them. Germline V lookup: CDR1 MNHEY, CDR2 SVGEGT. This CDR3 has 12 residues.

The chain has TRBV4-1 and TRBJ1-5; D remains ambiguous. Trimming took off 8 bases at V and 4 bases at J, with 18 bases between the two ends. CDR3 length: 15 residues. CDR1 and CDR2 from the germline V gene are MGHRA and YSYEKL. CDR3 sequence reads: CASSLEEVRNQPQHF. Written as DNA, the CDR3 is TGCGCCAGCTCACTAGAAGAGGTACGGAATCAGCCCCAGCATTTT.

The rearrangement joins TRBV25-1 to TRBJ2-1, with TRBD1 matching 9 bases. The CDR3 length is 16 residues. V gave up 7 bases and J gave up 3 bases; unmatched junction bases: 10. Germline CDR1 MGHDK, CDR2 SYGVNS. CDR3 region: CASTQTGTGSYNEQFF. The CDR3 DNA follows: TGTGCCAGCACCCAAACCGGGACAGGGAGCTACAATGAGCAGTTCTTC.

With respect to this clone: This sample includes further DNA sequences coding for the same CDR3. The V and J genes are TRBV18 and TRBJ1-4; 9 bases map to TRBD1. The CDR3 is made up of 14 amino acids. From germline, CDR1 is KGHSH and CDR2 LQKENI. V lost 2 bases to trimming and J lost 5 bases; unmatched junction nucleotides: 0. CDR3 sequence: CASSPGTGNEKLFF. CDR3 DNA: TGTGCCAGCTCACCAGGGACAGGGAATGAAAAACTGTTTTTT. Full variable domain (outside the CDR3, taken from reference TRBV18 and TRBJ1-4): NAGVMQNPRHLVRRRGQEARLRCSPMKGHSHVYWYRQLPEEGLKFMVYLQKENIIDESGMPKERFSAEFPKEGPSILRIQQVVRGDSAAYFCASSPGTGNEKLFFGSGTQLSVL.

This chain connects TRBV6-5 to TRBJ2-2, with unresolved D. Trimming stripped 2 bases from V and 1 base from J, with 5 bases between. Germline CDR1 reads MNHEY; CDR2 reads SVGAGI. The CDR3 is made up of 14 amino acids. CDR3 sequence (DNA): TGTGCCAGCAGTTACACCAGGAACACCGGGGAGCTGTTTTTT. It yields the protein CASSYTRNTGELFF.

The chain links TRBV18 to TRBJ1-1, with 9 bases matching TRBD1. V was clipped by 8 bases and J by 5 bases; unmatched bases: 12. This CDR3 has 15 residues. Germline V CDR1 and CDR2: KGHSH, LQKENI. The CDR3 loop is CASTRYRGRETEAFF. CDR3 DNA sequence: TGTGCCAGCACAAGGTACAGGGGGCGCGAGACTGAAGCTTTCTTT.

J is TRBJ2-2 and V is TRBV6-5; TRBD2 is a possible D gene (5 bases). This CDR3 comprises 15 residues. Trimming took off 7 bases at V and 0 bases at J, with 12 bases between the two ends. Germline V gene lookup returns CDR1 MNHEY and CDR2 SVGAGI. The CDR3 protein is CASMLAPANTGELFF. The CDR3 DNA is TGTGCCAGCATGCTAGCTCCAGCGAACACCGGGGAGCTGTTTTTT.

The rearrangement uses TRBV3-1 (or the pseudogene TRBV3-2) and TRBJ2-2; TRBD1 aligns across 9 bases. This CDR3 spans 21 amino acids. With 4 bases clipped from V and 5 bases from J, the junction kept 23 bases outside the gene matches. Per germline, CDR1 LGHDT and CDR2 YNNKEL (reference sequence). The CDR3 loop is CASSRHPGQGGIGQATGELFF. The CDR3 DNA reads TGTGCCAGCAGCCGCCACCCGGGACAGGGAGGAATCGGACAAGCGACCGGGGAGCTGTTTTTT.

The V and J genes are TRBV5-6 and TRBJ1-2; D is undetermined. Germline V gene sequence: CDR1 SGHDT, CDR2 YYEEEE. The CDR3 contains 14 residues. The V gene lost 2 bases and the J gene lost 4 bases, with 12 bases spanning the gap. CDR3 nucleotide sequence: TGTGCCAGCAGCTTTCCGAAGAGTTCCTATGGCTACACCTTC. It translates to CASSFPKSSYGYTF.

The rearrangement joins TRBV6-4 to TRBJ1-6, with TRBD1 identical over 7 bases. The CDR3 runs to 15 residues. V trimming: 3 bases; J trimming: 9 bases; junction bases outside the gene matches: 8. CDR1 MRHNA and CDR2 SNTAGT come from the germline V gene. The CDR3 spells CASSEDRAKGSPLHF. In DNA form, the CDR3 reads TGTGCCAGCAGTGAAGACAGGGCCAAAGGTTCACCCCTCCACTTT.

This clone was seen a single time. This chain uses TRBV2 with TRBJ1-1, with TRBD1 matching over 7 bases. V gave up 5 bases and J gave up 0 bases; unmatched junction bases: 3. There are 14 residues in the CDR3. Germline lookup yields CDR1 SNHLY and CDR2 FYNNEI. CDR3 DNA sequence: TGTGCCAGCAGTCCACAGGGGATGAACACTGAAGCTTTCTTT. Translating it yields CASSPQGMNTEAFF.

V is TRBV30 and J is TRBJ1-1, with D possibly TRBD1 on 6 matching bases. Germline lookup yields CDR1 GTSNPN and CDR2 SVGIG (reference sequence). The length of the CDR3 is 13 residues. V lost 7 bases, J lost 2 bases, and 14 bases lay in between. CDR3 in amino acids: CAYDRFTNTEAFF. In nucleotides, the CDR3 is TGTGCCTACGACAGGTTCACAAACACTGAAGCTTTCTTT.

This clone was observed once. This sequence joins TRBV11-3 and TRBJ2-3; D gene unclear. The germline V gene encodes CDR1 SGHNT and CDR2 YENEEA. This CDR3 contains 12 residues. V lost 5 bases to trimming and J lost 5 bases, with 8 bases between them. CDR3 sequence: CASSTAGDTQYF. The CDR3 DNA follows: TGTGCCAGCAGCACAGCTGGAGATACGCAGTATTTT.

The rearrangement uses TRBV5-4 and TRBJ1-1, with 7 bases fitting TRBD1. Looked up from germline, CDR1 is SGHNT and CDR2 is YYREEE (reference sequence). This CDR3 spans 14 amino acids. With 4 bases clipped from V and 6 bases from J, the junction kept 9 bases outside the gene matches. The CDR3 bases are TGTGCCAGCAGCCCCAGACAGGGTAGCGCTGAAGCTTTCTTT. Residues: CASSPRQGSAEAFF.

V gene TRBV2 combines with J gene TRBJ1-2, with 7 bases that match TRBD1. With V trimmed by 5 bases and J by 4 bases, 1 base remained unmatched. Germline V lookup: CDR1 SNHLY, CDR2 FYNNEI. The CDR3 is 12 amino acids. The CDR3 protein is CASSRQGYGYTF. The CDR3 region has the DNA TGTGCCAGCAGTCGACAGGGCTATGGCTACACCTTC.

The chain uses TRBV2 and TRBJ1-1; D is uncertain. Germline values: CDR1 SNHLY, CDR2 FYNNEI. V was clipped by 6 bases and J by 6 bases, with 11 bases between them. The CDR3 length is 12 residues. The CDR3 region is CASRVAGPEAFF. The DNA of the CDR3 is TGTGCCAGCAGAGTCGCGGGCCCTGAAGCTTTCTTT.

CDR3 residues: CASSYGTGIMDEQYF. CDR3 in DNA: TGCGCCAGCAGCTACGGGACAGGCATAATGGACGAGCAGTACTTC. The J gene is TRBJ2-7, the V gene TRBV5-1; 8 bases are shared with TRBD1. Germline V lookup: CDR1 SGHRS, CDR2 YFSETQ. The trim removed 3 bases at V and 5 bases at J, leaving 10 bases unmatched. This CDR3 has 15 amino acids.